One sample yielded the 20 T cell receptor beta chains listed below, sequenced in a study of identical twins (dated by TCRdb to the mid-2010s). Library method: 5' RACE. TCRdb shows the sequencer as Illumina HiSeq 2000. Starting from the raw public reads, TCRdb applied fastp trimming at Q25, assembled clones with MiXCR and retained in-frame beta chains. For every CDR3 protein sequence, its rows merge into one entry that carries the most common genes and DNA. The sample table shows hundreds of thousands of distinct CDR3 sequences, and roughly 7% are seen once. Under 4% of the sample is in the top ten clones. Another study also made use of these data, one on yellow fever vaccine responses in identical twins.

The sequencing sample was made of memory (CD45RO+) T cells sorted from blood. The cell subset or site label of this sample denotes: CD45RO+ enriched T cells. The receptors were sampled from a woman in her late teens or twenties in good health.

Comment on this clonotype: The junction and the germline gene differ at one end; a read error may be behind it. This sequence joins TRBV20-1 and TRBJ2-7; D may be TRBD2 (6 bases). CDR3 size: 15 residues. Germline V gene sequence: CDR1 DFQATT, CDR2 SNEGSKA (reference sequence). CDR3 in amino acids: CCARDLGGSNYEQYF. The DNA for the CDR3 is TGCTGTGCTAGAGATTTGGGGGGTTCTAACTACGAGCAGTACTTC.

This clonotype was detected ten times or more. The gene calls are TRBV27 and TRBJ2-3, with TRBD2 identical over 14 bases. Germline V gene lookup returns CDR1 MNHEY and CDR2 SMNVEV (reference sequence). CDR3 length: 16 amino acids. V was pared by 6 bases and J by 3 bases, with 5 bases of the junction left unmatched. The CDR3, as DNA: TGTGCCAGCAGAAGACTAGCGGGGGGGGTTACAGATACGCAGTATTTT. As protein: CASRRLAGGVTDTQYF.

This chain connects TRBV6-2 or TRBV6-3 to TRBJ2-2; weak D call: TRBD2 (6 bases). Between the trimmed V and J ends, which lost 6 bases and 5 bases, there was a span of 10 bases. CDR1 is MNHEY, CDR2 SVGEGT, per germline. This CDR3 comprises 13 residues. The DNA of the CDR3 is TGTGCCAGCAGGGGAGGAGGAACCGGGGAGCTGTTTTTT. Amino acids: CASRGGGTGELFF.

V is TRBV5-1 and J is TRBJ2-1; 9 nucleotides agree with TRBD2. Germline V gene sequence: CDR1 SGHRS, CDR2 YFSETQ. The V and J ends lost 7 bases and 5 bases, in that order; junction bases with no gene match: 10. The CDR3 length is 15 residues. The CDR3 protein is CASGGGRALDNEQFF. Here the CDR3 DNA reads TGCGCCAGCGGGGGCGGGAGGGCTTTGGACAATGAGCAGTTCTTC.

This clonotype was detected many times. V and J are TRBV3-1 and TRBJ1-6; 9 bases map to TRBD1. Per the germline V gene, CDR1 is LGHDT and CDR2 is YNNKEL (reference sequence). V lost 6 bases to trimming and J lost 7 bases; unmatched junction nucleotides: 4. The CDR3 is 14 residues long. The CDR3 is CASRQGAGNSPLHF. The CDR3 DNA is TGTGCCAGCAGACAGGGGGCTGGAAATTCACCCCTCCACTTT.

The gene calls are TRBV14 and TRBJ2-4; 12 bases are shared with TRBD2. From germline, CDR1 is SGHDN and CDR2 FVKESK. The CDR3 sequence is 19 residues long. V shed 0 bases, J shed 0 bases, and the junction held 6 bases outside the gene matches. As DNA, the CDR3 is TGTGCCAGCAGCCAAGACTCTAGCGGGGGGGGGATAGCCAAAAACATTCAGTACTTC. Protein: CASSQDSSGGGIAKNIQYF.

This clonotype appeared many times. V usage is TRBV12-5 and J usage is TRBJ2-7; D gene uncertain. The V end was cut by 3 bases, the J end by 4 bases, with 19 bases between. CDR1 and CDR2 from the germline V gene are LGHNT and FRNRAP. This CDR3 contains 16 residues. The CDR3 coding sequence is TGTGCTAGTGGTTTTGTCCACATGGTAATCGAGTACGAGCAGTACTTC. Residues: CASGFVHMVIEYEQYF.

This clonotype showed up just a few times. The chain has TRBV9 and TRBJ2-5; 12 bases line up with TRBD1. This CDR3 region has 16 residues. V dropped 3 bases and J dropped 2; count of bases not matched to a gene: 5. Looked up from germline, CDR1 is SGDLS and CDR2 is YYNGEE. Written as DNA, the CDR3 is TGTGCCAGCAGCGCCGGGACAGGGGGCTTACAAGAGACCCAGTACTTC. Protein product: CASSAGTGGLQETQYF.

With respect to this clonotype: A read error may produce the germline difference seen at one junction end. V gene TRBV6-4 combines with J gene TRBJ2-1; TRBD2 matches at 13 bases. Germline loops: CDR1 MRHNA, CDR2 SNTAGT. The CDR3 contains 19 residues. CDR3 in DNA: TGTACCAGCAGTTCCGATACTAGCGGGAGGGCCGATTCCTACAATGAGCAGTTCTTC. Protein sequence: CTSSSDTSGRADSYNEQFF.

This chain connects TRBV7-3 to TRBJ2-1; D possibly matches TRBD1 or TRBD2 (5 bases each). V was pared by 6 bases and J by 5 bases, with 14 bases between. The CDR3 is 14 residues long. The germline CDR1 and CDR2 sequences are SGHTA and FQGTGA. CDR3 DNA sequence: TGTGCCAGCAGTGCTTTGGGGACCAACAATGAGCAGTTCTTC. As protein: CASSALGTNNEQFF.

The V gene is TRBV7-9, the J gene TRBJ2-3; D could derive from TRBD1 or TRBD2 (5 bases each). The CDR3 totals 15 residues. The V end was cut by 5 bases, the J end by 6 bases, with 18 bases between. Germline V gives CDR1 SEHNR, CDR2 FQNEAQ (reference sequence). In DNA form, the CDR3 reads TGTGCCAGCAGCCAACCCCCGCCGGGACGGGATACGCAGTATTTT. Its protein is CASSQPPPGRDTQYF.

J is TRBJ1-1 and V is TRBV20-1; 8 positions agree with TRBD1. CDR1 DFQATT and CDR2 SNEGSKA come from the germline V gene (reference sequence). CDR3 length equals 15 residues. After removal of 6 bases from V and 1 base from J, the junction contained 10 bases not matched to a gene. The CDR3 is CSATGTGKRNTEAFF. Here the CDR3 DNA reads TGCAGTGCCACCGGGACAGGTAAAAGGAACACTGAAGCTTTCTTT.

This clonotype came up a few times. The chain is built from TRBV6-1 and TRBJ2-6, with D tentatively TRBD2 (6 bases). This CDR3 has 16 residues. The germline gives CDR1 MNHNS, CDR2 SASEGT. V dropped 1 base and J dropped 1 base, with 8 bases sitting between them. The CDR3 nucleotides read TGTGCCAGCAGTGAAGGTGGGGGGTCTGGGGCCAACGTCCTGACTTTC. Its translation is CASSEGGGSGANVLTF.

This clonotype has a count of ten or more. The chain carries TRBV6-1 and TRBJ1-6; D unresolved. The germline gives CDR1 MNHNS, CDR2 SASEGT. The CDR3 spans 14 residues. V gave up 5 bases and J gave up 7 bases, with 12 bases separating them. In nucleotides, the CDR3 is TGTGCCAGCAGTCGCGGCCGTTTAAATTCACCCCTCCACTTT. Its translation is CASSRGRLNSPLHF.

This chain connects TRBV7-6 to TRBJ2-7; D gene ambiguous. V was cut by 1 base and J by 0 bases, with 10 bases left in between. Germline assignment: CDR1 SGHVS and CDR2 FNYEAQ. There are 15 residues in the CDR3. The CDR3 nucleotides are TGTGCCAGCAGCTTAGGGGTCGGCAGCTCCTACGAGCAGTACTTC. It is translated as CASSLGVGSSYEQYF.

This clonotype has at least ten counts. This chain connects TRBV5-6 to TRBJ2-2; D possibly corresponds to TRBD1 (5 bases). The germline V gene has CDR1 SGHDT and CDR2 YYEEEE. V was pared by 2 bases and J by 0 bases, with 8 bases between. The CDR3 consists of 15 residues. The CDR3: CASSLRGANTGELFF. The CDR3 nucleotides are TGTGCCAGCAGCTTAAGGGGCGCGAACACCGGGGAGCTGTTTTTT.

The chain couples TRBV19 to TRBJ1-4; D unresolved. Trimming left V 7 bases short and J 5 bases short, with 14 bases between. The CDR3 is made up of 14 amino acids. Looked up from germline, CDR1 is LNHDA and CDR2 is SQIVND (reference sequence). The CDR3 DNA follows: TGTGCCAGTACCCAACAGACGGCGAATGAAAAACTGTTTTTT. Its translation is CASTQQTANEKLFF.

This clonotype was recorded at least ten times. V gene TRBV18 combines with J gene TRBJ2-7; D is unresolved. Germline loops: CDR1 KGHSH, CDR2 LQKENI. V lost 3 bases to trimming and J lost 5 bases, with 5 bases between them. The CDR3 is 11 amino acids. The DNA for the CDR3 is TGTGCCAGCTCACCCCGGGACGAGCAGTACTTC. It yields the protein CASSPRDEQYF. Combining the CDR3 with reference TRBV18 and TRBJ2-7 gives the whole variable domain NAGVMQNPRHLVRRRGQEARLRCSPMKGHSHVYWYRQLPEEGLKFMVYLQKENIIDESGMPKERFSAEFPKEGPSILRIQQVVRGDSAAYFCASSPRDEQYFGPGTRLTVT.

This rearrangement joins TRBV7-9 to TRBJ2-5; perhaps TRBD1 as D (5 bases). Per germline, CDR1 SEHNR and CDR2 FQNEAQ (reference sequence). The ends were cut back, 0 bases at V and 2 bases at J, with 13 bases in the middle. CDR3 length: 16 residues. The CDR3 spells CASSLAAGKIQETQYF. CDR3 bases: TGTGCCAGCAGCTTAGCCGCAGGGAAGATTCAAGAGACCCAGTACTTC.

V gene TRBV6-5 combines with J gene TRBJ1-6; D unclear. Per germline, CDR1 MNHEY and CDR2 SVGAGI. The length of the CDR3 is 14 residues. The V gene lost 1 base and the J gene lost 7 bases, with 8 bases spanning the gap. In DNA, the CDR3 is TGTGCCAGCAGTTACTGGGGTGGAAATTCACCCCTCCACTTT. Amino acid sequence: CASSYWGGNSPLHF.